This is a list of T cell receptor beta chains from one sample in a study of cytomegalovirus exposure and HLA in healthy donors. TCRdb's copy holds only in-frame clones and misses some; the assay was immunoSEQ multiplex PCR. In the table there are under 200,000 clones, roughly 80% of which are singletons. What was sequenced was PBMCs. The receptor set was obtained from a man in his forties in good health and CMV-seropositive. Each CDR3 is given with its conserved first and last residue. The D gene is left open where the match is weak. The size field is filled for only some rows; it gives once, few, many or a size class.

D,V,size,J,CDR3,DNA
TRBD1,TRBV18,NA,TRBJ2-7,CASSRGGQGRYEQYF,TGTGCCAGCTCCCGAGGGGGACAGGGGCGCTACGAGCAGTACTTC
TRBD1,TRBV9,NA,TRBJ1-1,CASSPETGMNTEAFF,TGTGCCAGCAGCCCCGAGACAGGGATGAACACTGAAGCTTTCTTT
NA,TRBV6-5,NA,TRBJ1-5,CASSNRVGQPQHF,TGTGCCAGCAGCAACAGGGTCGGGCAGCCCCAGCATTTT
TRBD2,TRBV28,NA,TRBJ2-2,CASRTMGGRNTGELFF,TGTGCCAGCAGGACTATGGGAGGGCGGAACACCGGGGAGCTGTTTTTT
NA,TRBV28,once,TRBJ2-7,CASSRTGSSYEQYF,TGTGCCAGCAGTCGGACGGGAAGCTCCTACGAGCAGTACTTC
NA,TRBV10-2,NA,TRBJ2-7,CASSLGGTYEQYF,TGCGCCAGCAGCCTAGGCGGGACCTACGAGCAGTACTTC
TRBD2,TRBV7-2,NA,TRBJ2-1,CASSFPSGGSTFSYNEQFF,TGTGCCAGCAGCTTCCCTAGCGGGGGCTCAACTTTCTCCTACAATGAGCAGTTCTTC
TRBD1,TRBV2,few,TRBJ1-5,CASSARTGDNQPQHF,TGTGCCAGCAGCGCGAGGACAGGGGACAATCAGCCCCAGCATTTT
TRBD1,TRBV6-4,NA,TRBJ1-2,CASSEQGALYGYTF,TGTGCCAGCAGTGAACAGGGGGCACTCTATGGCTACACCTTC
NA,TRBV25-1,NA,TRBJ1-5,CASSPSGHHLQPQHF,TGTGCCAGCAGTCCCTCGGGACACCACCTACAGCCCCAGCATTTT
TRBD2,TRBV7-2,NA,TRBJ2-5,CASSGGVYQETQYF,TGTGCCAGCAGCGGGGGGGTGTACCAAGAGACCCAGTACTTC
TRBD1,TRBV30,NA,TRBJ1-3,CAWRLTLQGAGNTIYF,TGTGCCTGGAGACTAACCTTACAGGGGGCTGGAAACACCATATATTTT
NA,TRBV2,NA,TRBJ2-7,CASSEFFRGEQYF,TGTGCCAGCAGTGAATTTTTCCGGGGTGAGCAGTACTTC
TRBD2,TRBV5-6,NA,TRBJ2-2,CASSLTSLAGAYTGELFF,TGTGCCAGCAGCTTGACCTCCCTAGCGGGGGCCTACACCGGGGAGCTGTTTTTT
TRBD2,TRBV6-1,NA,TRBJ2-1,CASAGESVGEQFF,TGTGCCAGCGCGGGGGAGTCGGTGGGTGAGCAGTTCTTC
NA,TRBV4-3,NA,TRBJ2-2,CASSLNSLSNTGELFF,TGCGCCAGCAGCCTCAACAGCCTCTCGAACACCGGGGAGCTGTTTTTT
TRBD2,TRBV5-4,once,TRBJ2-3,CASSLEGSGADTQYF,TGTGCCAGCAGCTTGGAGGGTAGCGGGGCAGATACGCAGTATTTT
NA,TRBV28,NA,TRBJ2-2,CASSLTGWNTGELFF,TGTGCCAGCAGTTTAACAGGGTGGAACACCGGGGAGCTGTTTTTT
NA,TRBV30,NA,TRBJ2-7,CALQRGSEQYF,TGTGCCTTACAACGGGGGAGCGAGCAGTACTTC
TRBD2,TRBV11-1,few,TRBJ2-1,CASSNGLAGGFSYNEQFF,TGTGCCAGCAGCAATGGACTAGCGGGGGGCTTCTCATACAATGAGCAGTTCTTC
NA,TRBV4-2,once,TRBJ2-6,CASSQGHGAGANVLTF,TGTGCCAGCAGCCAAGGTCACGGGGCTGGGGCCAACGTCCTGACTTTC
NA,TRBV5-6,NA,TRBJ2-5,CASSFEGGRETQYF,TGTGCCAGCAGCTTTGAGGGGGGGCGGGAGACCCAGTACTTC
NA,TRBV5-4,few,TRBJ2-7,CASSPSRSGRSYEQYF,TGTGCCAGCAGCCCCTCCAGGAGCGGTCGCTCCTACGAGCAGTACTTC
NA,TRBV30,NA,TRBJ2-2,CASRDTHTGELFF,TGTGCCTCCCGGGACACACACACCGGGGAGCTGTTTTTT
NA,TRBV7-2,NA,TRBJ2-3,CASSILTQGDTQYF,TGTGCCAGCAGCATACTTACGCAGGGGGATACGCAGTATTTT
NA,TRBV7-6,NA,TRBJ2-5,CASSYLYGGKETQYF,TGTGCCAGCAGCTATTTGTATGGGGGGAAAGAGACCCAGTACTTC
NA,TRBV9,NA,TRBJ2-3,CASSEGVGERGDTQYF,TGTGCCAGCAGCGAGGGGGTGGGGGAGAGGGGAGATACGCAGTATTTT
NA,TRBV4-3,NA,TRBJ2-7,CASSQDRTGYEQYF,TGCGCCAGCAGCCAAGATCGGACTGGTTACGAGCAGTACTTC
NA,TRBV5-3,NA,TRBJ1-5,CASRSQGGNQPQHF,TGTGCCTCTCGGTCCCAGGGAGGAAATCAGCCCCAGCATTTT
TRBD2,TRBV4-3,once,TRBJ2-1,CASSQGSGLAANEQFF,TGCGCCAGCAGCCAAGGATCGGGACTAGCGGCTAATGAGCAGTTCTTC
TRBD1,TRBV9,NA,TRBJ1-2,CASSPGGGTGGPSGYGYTF,TGTGCCAGCAGCCCCGGGGGTGGGACAGGGGGCCCTAGTGGCTATGGCTACACCTTC
NA,TRBV19,NA,TRBJ2-5,CASSMGRGRATQETQYF,TGTGCCAGTAGTATGGGGCGAGGCCGGGCCACCCAAGAGACCCAGTACTTC
NA,TRBV19,NA,TRBJ1-1,CASSTAGRLDTEAFF,TGTGCCAGTAGTACCGCAGGAAGGTTAGACACTGAAGCTTTCTTT